This T cell receptor (beta chain) derives from a study of T cells in women clearing cervical HPV infection. Study-level information: No precancer developed; the control's incident HPV16 infection cleared within 12 months.

Assay used: immunoSEQ multiplex PCR; TCRdb lists only in-frame clones, some missing. In total, the table holds fewer than 50,000 clones. To note about this clone: The read gets to within 3 residues of the CDR3 end, and the germline J gene fills in the rest.

Germline V gene lookup returns CDR1 LNHDA and CDR2 SQIVND (reference sequence). The CDR3 has 13 amino acids. V lost 7 bases, J lost 9 bases, and 6 bases stayed unmatched. The sequence was collected from a woman between 18 and 70 years old with a cervical HPV16 infection that either progressed to CIN3+ or cleared (not recorded which). The rearrangement links TRBV19 to TRBJ2-1; 10 bases agree with TRBD2. The source material was blood buffy coat. The CDR3 is CASNRTSGCEQFF. The sequenced part of the CDR3 DNA is TGTGCCAGTAACCGGACTAGCGGTTGTGAG.